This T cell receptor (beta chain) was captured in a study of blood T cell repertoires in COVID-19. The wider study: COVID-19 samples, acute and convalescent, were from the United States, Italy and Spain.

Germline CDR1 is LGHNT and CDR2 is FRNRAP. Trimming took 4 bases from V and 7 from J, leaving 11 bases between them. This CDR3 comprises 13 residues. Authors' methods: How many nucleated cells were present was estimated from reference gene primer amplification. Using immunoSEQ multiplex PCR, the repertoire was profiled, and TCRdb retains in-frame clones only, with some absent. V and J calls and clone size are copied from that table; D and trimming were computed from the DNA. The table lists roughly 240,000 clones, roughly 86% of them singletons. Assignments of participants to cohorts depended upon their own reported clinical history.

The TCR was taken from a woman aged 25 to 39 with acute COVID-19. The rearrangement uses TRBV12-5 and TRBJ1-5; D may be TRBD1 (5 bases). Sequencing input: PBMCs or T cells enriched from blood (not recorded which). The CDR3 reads CASGSSRGQPQHF. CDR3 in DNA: TGTGCTAGTGGTTCCTCACGGGGGCAGCCCCAGCATTTT.